This TCR beta chain came from a study of T cell responses to AZD1222 COVID-19 vaccine. Study at large: Some second doses came at about 4 weeks and others at about 12 weeks; these were pooled.

Method: immunoSEQ multiplex PCR; TCRdb's copy keeps in-frame clones and lacks some. The data show 140,000 to 150,000 clones, roughly 88% seen once. Germline CDR1 is LGHDT and CDR2 is YNNKEL (reference sequence). The CDR3 has 16 residues. Unmatched junction bases numbered 7, after V lost 2 bases and J lost 6 bases. Comment on this clone: Its antigen is currently unknown.

Findings and caveats of the study: Two AZD1222 doses significantly raised spike-specific TCR breadth and depth over controls. Clonal diversity may have been underestimated in mostly white British donors.

The material sequenced was peripheral blood, taken on day 0 of AZD1222 vaccination. The sequence was obtained from an adult in good health. The chain joins TRBV3-1 (or the pseudogene TRBV3-2) to TRBJ1-6, with 7 bases lining up with TRBD1. The CDR3 spells CASSQLPGQFNSPLHF. The DNA of the CDR3 is TGTGCCAGCAGCCAATTACCGGGACAGTTTAATTCACCCCTCCACTTT.